This T cell receptor (beta chain) was sequenced for a study of blood T cell repertoires in COVID-19. About the research overall: COVID-19 samples, acute and convalescent, were from the United States, Italy and Spain. Nucleic acid was either cDNA or gDNA, and it came from T cells, B-cell-depleted T cells, or PBMCs.

J lost 5 bases, V lost 6 bases, and 12 bases had no gene match. Germline lookup yields CDR1 KGHSH and CDR2 LQKENI. This CDR3 has 16 residues. Per the original methods: From reference gene primer amplification, estimates of nucleated cell counts were derived. The table came from immunoSEQ multiplex PCR; TCRdb's copy has only in-frame clones and leaves some out. From that table come the V and J calls and clone size; the DNA was used to work out D and trimming. Among 300,000 to 400,000 clones listed, more than 75% were seen once. Followed longitudinally, the Seattle patients had been enrolled during active infection.

Sequencing used peripheral blood. The chain combines TRBV18 with TRBJ1-4; 7 bases match TRBD1. This sequence was found in a woman in her forties or fifties with COVID-19, enrolled during active disease. The CDR3 reads CASSPNPGTVNEKLFF. Written as DNA, the CDR3 is TGTGCCAGCTCGCCAAATCCCGGGACAGTAAATGAAAAACTGTTTTTT.